The clone carrying this T cell receptor (beta chain) was counted at least ten times. Amplifying from RNA transcripts, the study obtained TCR beta CDR3 regions. First-round RT-PCR employed HTBI primers, with a second-round multiplex PCR after it. MiXCR, run by TCRdb on the multiplex PCR reads, gives a single entry per CDR3 protein. The sample has 620,000 or so distinct CDR3 sequences, 22% seen once. These data are taken from a study of Graves' ophthalmopathy and Graves' hyperthyroidism. Trimming took 4 bases from V and 7 from J; bases not matched to a gene: 9. CDR3 size: 14 residues. Looked up from germline, CDR1 is MNHNS and CDR2 is SASEGT.

This receptor was taken from a woman younger than 30 with stable Graves' hyperthyroidism. Some clones in this sample may be carry-over from other donors' samples. Material for sequencing was peripheral blood. J is TRBJ1-2 and V is TRBV6-1; TRBD1 aligns across 7 bases. CDR3 sequence (DNA): TGTGCCAGCAGTGTCAGGGGGGTGATTGCTGGCTACACCTTC. This gives the protein CASSVRGVIAGYTF.